One sample yielded the 31 T cell receptor beta chains listed below, sequenced in a study of identical twins. TCRdb called the 5' RACE reads again in MiXCR, with one record for every CDR3 protein. Of some 500,000 distinct CDR3 sequences in the sample, under 25% were seen once. In addition, the sample was reused for a study of T cells expressing NK-cell markers.

The sequencing sample was made of CD4+ T cells sorted from blood. Receptors were obtained from a woman between 18 and 29 years old in good health.

The rearrangement joins TRBV20-1 to TRBJ2-3; TRBD1 aligns across 7 bases. This CDR3 comprises 15 residues. The trim removed 5 bases at V and 2 bases at J, leaving 10 bases unmatched. The germline V gene encodes CDR1 DFQATT and CDR2 SNEGSKA (reference sequence). CDR3 coding DNA: TGCAGTGCTCCGAGACAGGGAAGGACCACAGATACGCAGTATTTT. This translates into CSAPRQGRTTDTQYF.

Only a few counts were recorded for this clonotype. The rearrangement links TRBV9 to TRBJ1-2; tentatively, D is TRBD1 (5 bases). Germline values: CDR1 SGDLS, CDR2 YYNGEE. The CDR3 loop spans 15 amino acids. Trimming stripped 0 bases from V and 1 base from J, with 10 bases between. This CDR3 is CASSVGPGLNYGYTF. As DNA, the CDR3 is TGTGCCAGCAGCGTAGGGCCGGGACTTAACTATGGCTACACCTTC.

This clonotype has ten or more counts. The junction departs from the called germline gene at one end, perhaps through a read error. The chain combines TRBV7-9 with TRBJ2-1; D perhaps matches TRBD2 (5 bases). This CDR3 is 13 amino acids long. Per the germline V gene, CDR1 is SEHNR and CDR2 is FQNEAQ (reference sequence). As DNA, the CDR3 is TGTGCTAGCAGCCCCGGACTCGTCAATGAGCAGTTCTTC. Translating it yields CASSPGLVNEQFF.

The V call is TRBV6-1, the J call TRBJ1-3; 7 bases agree with TRBD1. Germline V gene sequence: CDR1 MNHNS, CDR2 SASEGT. The CDR3 covers 17 residues. Trimming removed 6 bases from V and 0 bases from J; junction bases left unmatched: 11. The CDR3, as DNA: TGTGCCAGCAGCTCGGGGAGGGACAGCGGCTCTGGAAACACCATATATTTT. Protein: CASSSGRDSGSGNTIYF.

V is TRBV20-1 and J is TRBJ2-3; D might be TRBD1 (5 bases). Germline CDR1 and CDR2: DFQATT and SNEGSKA (reference sequence). The V end lost 2 bases, the J end lost 2 bases, and 14 bases lay between the germline ends. CDR3 length equals 15 residues. The CDR3 loop is CSARLRTPHTDTQYF. The CDR3 DNA follows: TGCAGTGCTAGACTTCGGACACCCCACACAGATACGCAGTATTTT.

The chain is built from TRBV7-3 and TRBJ2-6, with a possible D match to TRBD1 (7 bases). The germline gives CDR1 SGHTA, CDR2 FQGTGA. The CDR3 runs to 17 residues. V was clipped by 5 bases and J by 2 bases, with 16 bases between them. CDR3 loop: CASSETPRGAGANVLTF. CDR3 bases: TGTGCCAGCAGCGAAACACCCAGGGGGGCTGGGGCCAACGTCCTGACTTTC. The full variable domain, with the rest looked up from reference TRBV7-3 and TRBJ2-6, is GAGVSQTPSNKVTEKGKYVELRCDPISGHTALYWYRQSLGQGPEFLIYFQGTGAADDSGLPNDRFFAVRPEGSVSTLKIQRTERGDSAVYLCASSETPRGAGANVLTFGAGSRLTVL.

The CDR3 region has the DNA TGCAGCGTTGAATACCAATCACCTGGCTCCTACAATGAGCAGTTCTTC. Translating it yields CSVEYQSPGSYNEQFF. The chain recombines TRBV29-1 with TRBJ2-1; D remains unclear. This CDR3 has 16 residues. Germline CDR1 is SQVTM and CDR2 is ANQGSEA. V was trimmed by 2 bases and J by 0 bases, leaving 14 bases between them.

The J gene is TRBJ1-3, the V gene TRBV20-1; a possible D gene is TRBD1 (5 bases). V shed 5 bases and J shed 0 bases, with 14 bases lying between them. CDR3 length equals 15 residues. CDR1 and CDR2 from the germline V gene are DFQATT and SNEGSKA (reference sequence). CDR3 loop: CSALDIAVSGNTIYF. CDR3 coding DNA: TGCAGTGCTCTGGACATCGCCGTCTCTGGAAACACCATATATTTT.

In this sample, this clonotype turned up a few times. The chain joins TRBV5-1 to TRBJ2-3; D is possibly TRBD1 (7 bases). V lost 4 bases to trimming and J lost 2 bases, with 14 bases between them. Germline CDR1 is SGHRS and CDR2 is YFSETQ. This CDR3 contains 15 residues. The CDR3 spells CASSLQGGLTDTQYF. As DNA, the CDR3 is TGCGCCAGCAGCCTGCAGGGGGGACTCACAGATACGCAGTATTTT.

The rearrangement uses TRBV12-3 or TRBV12-4 and TRBJ2-2; D is ambiguous. V was pared by 6 bases and J by 1 base, with 9 bases between. The CDR3 runs to 14 residues. The CDR3: CASSTEKNTGELFF. The CDR3 DNA reads as TGTGCCAGCAGCACGGAAAAGAACACCGGGGAGCTGTTTTTT.

This clonotype was counted a few times. V gene TRBV6-2 or TRBV6-3 combines with J gene TRBJ2-1; 8 positions match TRBD2. The junction had 18 bases not matched to a gene; V was cut back by 4 bases and J by 4 bases. CDR1 MNHEY and CDR2 SVGEGT come from the germline V gene. The CDR3 loop spans 19 amino acids. CDR3 residues: CASSFDSSGSVTLYNEQFF. The CDR3 DNA reads TGTGCCAGCAGTTTTGATTCAAGCGGGAGCGTCACCCTATACAATGAGCAGTTCTTC.

This clonotype turned up a few times. The chain joins TRBV20-1 to TRBJ2-1; D could derive from TRBD1 or TRBD2 (6 bases each). V was cut by 2 bases and J by 8 bases, with 10 bases left in between. Germline-derived CDR1 and CDR2 are DFQATT and SNEGSKA (reference sequence). This CDR3 has 12 residues. CDR3 nucleotide sequence: TGCAGTGCTAGAAGGGGGGCCGATGAGCAGTTCTTC. Translation gives CSARRGADEQFF.

The table lists this clonotype with a few counts. The V and J genes are TRBV5-1 and TRBJ1-1; maybe TRBD1 (5 bases). The CDR3 is 12 residues long. V gave up 3 bases and J gave up 8 bases, with 11 bases separating them. Germline CDR1 reads SGHRS; CDR2 reads YFSETQ. The CDR3 bases are TGCGCCAGCAGCTCAGGGACTCCGGAAGCTTTCTTT. It specifies CASSSGTPEAFF.

This clonotype was counted only a few times. CDR3 coding DNA: TGTGCCAGCAGCCACGGAGACAGGTCAATCTCACCCCTCCACTTT. Translated: CASSHGDRSISPLHF. The chain links TRBV3-1 to TRBJ1-6, with a tentative D call TRBD1 (6 bases). Trimming took 3 bases from V and 10 from J, leaving 16 bases between them. Germline loops: CDR1 LGHDT, CDR2 YNNKEL (reference sequence). This CDR3 spans 15 amino acids.

The gene calls are TRBV20-1 and TRBJ2-1, with unresolved D. V shed 6 bases and J shed 15 bases, with 24 bases lying between them. Germline V gives CDR1 DFQATT, CDR2 SNEGSKA (reference sequence). The CDR3 totals 13 residues. The chain's CDR3 is CSASSHSTLGLFF. Written as DNA, the CDR3 is TGCAGTGCCTCATCCCACTCCACGCTAGGTCTGTTCTTC.

The table lists this clonotype with a few counts. The V and J genes are TRBV10-3 and TRBJ1-2, with D perhaps matching TRBD1 (5 bases). Germline V gene sequence: CDR1 ENHRY, CDR2 SYGVKD. The CDR3 loop spans 13 amino acids. Trimming left V 10 bases short and J 7 bases short, with 19 bases between. For the CDR3, the DNA is TGTGCCAGTCGGGACGACCGTCTCTCTGGCTACACCTTC. The encoded protein is CASRDDRLSGYTF.

As DNA, the CDR3 is TGTGCCATCAGTGACTCTGGGAGGGCCTACACTGAAGCTTTCTTT. As protein: CAISDSGRAYTEAFF. The V call is TRBV10-3, the J call TRBJ1-1; no firm D call. The V and J ends lost 3 bases and 3 bases respectively, with 14 bases between them. The length of the CDR3 is 15 residues. The germline V gene encodes CDR1 ENHRY and CDR2 SYGVKD.

The chain uses TRBV7-2 and TRBJ2-7; no reliable D call. Trimming left V 2 bases short and J 8 bases short, with 19 bases between. The CDR3 is 15 amino acids. The germline CDR1 and CDR2 sequences are SGHTA and FQGNSA. The CDR3 coding sequence is TGTGCCAGCAGCTTAATCCCTTCCAATGTTTACAAGCAGTACTTC. Translation gives CASSLIPSNVYKQYF.

V is TRBV15 and J is TRBJ2-4, with TRBD2 identical over 10 bases. This CDR3 comprises 18 residues. V lost 3 bases and J lost 0; bases outside the gene matches: 8. Germline assignment: CDR1 LNHNV and CDR2 YYDKDF (reference sequence). CDR3 sequence reads: CATSRDILAGLAKNIQYF. The CDR3 nucleotides read TGTGCCACCAGCAGGGATATACTAGCGGGGCTAGCCAAAAACATTCAGTACTTC.

As DNA, the CDR3 is TGTGCCAGCAGCGTAGGGGACTGGGACTCCTACGAGCAGTACTTC. It codes for CASSVGDWDSYEQYF. This chain links TRBV9 with TRBJ2-7, with a possible D match to TRBD2 (6 bases). CDR1 and CDR2 from the germline V gene are SGDLS and YYNGEE. Trimming took off 0 bases at V and 0 bases at J, with 10 bases between the two ends. CDR3 size: 15 residues. Drawing the rest from reference TRBV9 and TRBJ2-7, the complete variable domain is DSGVTQTPKHLITATGQRVTLRCSPRSGDLSVYWYQQSLDQGLQFLIQYYNGEERAKGNILERFSAQQFPDLHSELNLSSLELGDSALYFCASSVGDWDSYEQYFGPGTRLTVT.

This clonotype was seen more than once but under ten times. V gene TRBV4-1 combines with J gene TRBJ2-7; D ambiguous. CDR3 length: 14 amino acids. Per the germline V gene, CDR1 is MGHRA and CDR2 is YSYEKL. V was shortened by 1 base and J by 0 bases, with 7 bases between the two germline ends. DNA for the CDR3: TGCGCCAGCAGCCAAGTCGTTATCTCCTACGAGCAGTACTTC. Translation gives CASSQVVISYEQYF.

This clonotype was detected a few times. This chain uses TRBV5-6 with TRBJ2-7; D is perhaps TRBD2 (5 bases). The CDR3 has 14 residues. Per the germline V gene, CDR1 is SGHDT and CDR2 is YYEEEE. V was cut by 0 bases and J by 8 bases, with 15 bases left in between. This chain's CDR3 is CASSLGTRSSQQYF. The CDR3, as DNA: TGTGCCAGCAGCTTGGGGACCCGGTCTAGCCAGCAGTACTTC.

This clonotype appeared a single time. The CDR3 bases are TGCAGCGCCAAAGCGGGGGTTACGGATACGCAGTATTTT. Protein product: CSAKAGVTDTQYF. The V call is TRBV29-1, the J call TRBJ2-3; 8 bases align to TRBD2. The CDR3 loop spans 13 amino acids. Germline CDR1 SQVTM, CDR2 ANQGSEA. V shed 7 bases, J shed 6 bases, and the junction held 9 bases outside the gene matches.

This clonotype was observed many times. V is TRBV5-5 and J is TRBJ2-1; 13 bases fit TRBD2. The ends lost 4 bases at V and 8 bases at J; junction bases unmatched: 6. The CDR3 contains 15 residues. Germline-derived CDR1 and CDR2 are SGHKS and YYEKEE (reference sequence). This CDR3 is CASSPGLAGMYEQFF. DNA of the CDR3: TGTGCCAGCAGCCCGGGACTAGCGGGAATGTATGAGCAGTTCTTC. Filled out from reference TRBV5-5 and TRBJ2-1, the complete variable domain reads DAGVTQSPTHLIKTRGQQVTLRCSPISGHKSVSWYQQVLGQGPQFIFQYYEKEERGRGNFPDRFSARQFPNYSSELNVNALLLGDSALYLCASSPGLAGMYEQFFGPGTRLTVL.

The chain employs TRBV6-1 and TRBJ1-5, with TRBD1 as a possible D gene (5 bases). In germline, CDR1 is MNHNS, CDR2 SASEGT. V was shortened by 6 bases and J by 2 bases, with 14 bases between the two germline ends. CDR3 length equals 15 residues. The CDR3 loop is CASRRGGFGNQPQHF. For the CDR3, the DNA is TGTGCCAGCAGAAGGGGAGGGTTCGGCAATCAGCCCCAGCATTTT.

The chain joins TRBV15 to TRBJ2-3; D not certain. Germline V lookup: CDR1 LNHNV, CDR2 YYDKDF (reference sequence). Trimming stripped 0 bases from V and 3 bases from J, with 7 bases between. There are 14 residues in the CDR3. This CDR3 reads CATSRDHSTDTQYF. In DNA, the CDR3 is TGTGCCACCAGCAGAGATCATTCGACAGATACGCAGTATTTT.

In its sample, this clonotype was seen a few times. The chain carries TRBV6-5 and TRBJ2-7, with TRBD1 identical over 9 bases. Germline values: CDR1 MNHEY, CDR2 SVGAGI. The CDR3 runs 15 residues. V lost 3 bases and J lost 7; bases outside the gene matches: 10. CDR3 coding DNA: TGTGCCAGCAGTTATGACGGGACAGGGACGGGAGAGCAGTACTTC. Protein: CASSYDGTGTGEQYF.

This chain connects TRBV6-2 or TRBV6-3 to TRBJ2-1, with no clear D. Per germline, CDR1 MNHEY and CDR2 SVGEGT. This CDR3 has 13 amino acids. V gave up 3 bases and J gave up 9 bases, with 12 bases separating them. The CDR3 DNA reads TGTGCCAGCAGTTATGCAAGGGTAACTGAGCAGTTCTTC. Translated, it gives CASSYARVTEQFF.

The chain joins TRBV3-1 to TRBJ1-1; D might be TRBD1 (6 bases). V gave up 5 bases and J gave up 4 bases, with 20 bases separating them. CDR3 length: 16 residues. Germline V gene data show CDR1 as LGHDT and CDR2 as YNNKEL (reference sequence). The CDR3: CASSSYRGGKGTEAFF. The CDR3 region has the DNA TGTGCCAGCAGCTCCTACCGGGGGGGCAAGGGCACTGAAGCTTTCTTT.

The rearrangement joins TRBV5-1 to TRBJ2-5, with 12 bases fitting TRBD2. The germline CDR1 and CDR2 sequences are SGHRS and YFSETQ. CDR3 size: 15 residues. Unmatched junction bases numbered 2, after V lost 4 bases and J lost 1 base. The CDR3 is CASSRLAGVQETQYF. The CDR3 DNA follows: TGCGCCAGCAGCCGACTAGCGGGGGTCCAAGAGACCCAGTACTTC.

This clonotype was recorded only once. The gene calls are TRBV20-1 and TRBJ2-3, with TRBD2 as a possible D gene (6 bases). Germline V gene lookup returns CDR1 DFQATT and CDR2 SNEGSKA (reference sequence). V lost 5 bases, J lost 1 base, and 10 bases lay in between. This CDR3 region has 13 residues. The CDR3, as DNA: TGCAGTGCTGACGGGGAGGGCACAGATACGCAGTATTTT. It specifies CSADGEGTDTQYF.